Listed below are T cell receptor beta chains from one sample, sequenced in a study of quantifying T cell responses using KT2 cells. TCRdb reprocessed the UMI-ligation and nested PCR reads via MiXCR and lists one record per CDR3 protein. The data contain approximately 43,000 distinct CDR3 sequences, 17% of them singletons. Material: PBMCs spiked with cells of the T cell clone KT2. The receptors stem from a human donor. The CDR3 runs from the conserved cysteine through the conserved F or W. A D gene is named only where the DNA matches it firmly. Clone sizes are given selectively: once, few, many, or a class where the clone is expanded.

>TRBJ1-1|.|.|TRBV7-2
CASSPRDARSSEAFF
TGTGCCAGCAGCCCTCGGGACGCGAGGAGTTCTGAAGCTTTCTTT
>TRBJ2-2|.|few|TRBV27
CASKGNHNTGELFF
TGTGCCAGCAAGGGGAACCATAACACCGGGGAGCTGTTTTTT
>TRBJ1-2|TRBD1|few|TRBV5-6
CASSLKDRGGYTF
TGTGCCAGCAGCCTCAAGGACAGGGGTGGCTACACCTTC
>TRBJ1-2|.|few|TRBV29-1
CSVEDPNYGYTF
TGCAGCGTTGAAGATCCGAACTATGGCTACACCTTC
>TRBJ1-5|TRBD1|.|TRBV12-3/TRBV12-4
CASSSTGVNSNQPQHF
TGTGCCAGCAGTTCCACAGGGGTTAATAGCAATCAGCCCCAGCATTTT
>TRBJ2-2|TRBD1|.|TRBV24-1
CATSDVRGQVTGELFF
TGTGCCACCAGTGACGTCAGGGGGCAGGTCACCGGGGAGCTGTTTTTT
>TRBJ1-2|.|.|TRBV29-1
CSVDRMGASGYGYTF
TGCAGCGTTGATAGGATGGGGGCGAGCGGGTATGGCTACACCTTC
>TRBJ2-2|.|few|TRBV6-6
CASSYPEGSNTGELFF
TGTGCCAGCAGCTACCCGGAGGGGTCCAACACCGGGGAGCTGTTTTTT
>TRBJ2-5|.|.|TRBV3-1
CASSRPLPGEQETQYF
TGTGCCAGCAGCCGACCTCTCCCGGGGGAACAAGAGACCCAGTACTTC
>TRBJ1-2|.|.|TRBV2
CASSLRTDGYGYTF
TGTGCCAGCAGTCTCCGGACAGACGGCTATGGCTACACCTTC
>TRBJ2-7|TRBD2|few|TRBV7-2
CASSSETSGGTYEQYF
TGTGCCAGCAGCTCCGAGACTAGCGGGGGAACCTACGAGCAGTACTTC
>TRBJ1-3|.|.|TRBV29-1
CGGYSGNTIYF
TGCGGGGGCTACTCTGGAAACACCATATATTTT
>TRBJ2-5|TRBD1|few|TRBV27
CASSRDRGGETQYF
TGTGCCAGCAGTCGGGACAGGGGAGGCGAGACCCAGTACTTC
>TRBJ1-1|.|few|TRBV5-6
CASSLVGRTNTEAFF
TGTGCCAGCAGCTTGGTAGGGCGGACCAACACTGAAGCTTTCTTT
>TRBJ1-1|.|few|TRBV18
CASSTGRRVWNTEAFF
TGTGCCAGCTCAACCGGTCGGAGGGTATGGAACACTGAAGCTTTCTTT
>TRBJ2-2|TRBD2|.|TRBV7-8
CASSLVAGGNTGELFF
TGTGCCAGCAGCTTAGTGGCGGGGGGAAACACCGGGGAGCTGTTTTTT
>TRBJ1-1|TRBD1|few|TRBV27
CASRIQGAAEATEAFF
TGTGCCAGCCGGATACAGGGGGCAGCAGAAGCGACTGAAGCTTTCTTT
>TRBJ2-2|.|.|TRBV4-1
CASSQVSPKGSNTGELFF
TGCGCCAGCAGCCAAGTTTCTCCTAAAGGTTCGAACACCGGGGAGCTGTTTTTT
>TRBJ2-7|TRBD2|few|TRBV20-1
CSAQAPSGGTTLLEQYF
TGCAGTGCTCAAGCCCCGTCGGGCGGGACTACCCTCCTCGAGCAGTACTTC
>TRBJ1-6|TRBD1|few|TRBV4-1
CASSQEGGQGRSGYSPLHF
TGCGCCAGCAGCCAAGAGGGGGGACAGGGAAGGTCGGGTTATTCACCCCTCCACTTT
>TRBJ2-1|.|.|TRBV12-5
CASGLVGGGPREQFF
TGTGCTAGTGGTTTGGTAGGCGGGGGCCCTCGGGAGCAGTTCTTC
>TRBJ1-5|.|.|TRBV10-1
CASSEWEGQPQHF
TGCGCCAGCAGTGAATGGGAAGGGCAGCCCCAGCATTTT
>TRBJ1-5|.|.|TRBV12-3/TRBV12-4
CASSPRSRGGNQPQHF
TGTGCCAGCAGTCCAAGATCAAGGGGTGGGAATCAGCCCCAGCATTTT
>TRBJ1-2|.|few|TRBV10-1
CASSEKTSYGYTF
TGCGCCAGCAGTGAAAAGACCTCTTACGGCTACACCTTC
>TRBJ1-1|TRBD1|.|TRBV7-9
CASSSGTGRYTEAFF
TGTGCCAGCAGCTCGGGGACAGGGCGATACACTGAAGCTTTCTTT
>TRBJ2-2|.|many|TRBV20-1
CSAKSLGDTGELFF
TGCAGTGCTAAGTCACTCGGGGACACCGGGGAGCTGTTTTTT
>TRBJ1-1|.|.|TRBV14
CASSQLNERNTEAFF
TGTGCCAGCAGCCAACTTAATGAGAGAAACACTGAAGCTTTCTTT
>TRBJ2-6|.|few|TRBV4-1
CASSQEEGNLSGANVLTF
TGCGCCAGCAGCCAAGAGGAGGGAAACCTCTCTGGGGCCAACGTCCTGACTTTC
>TRBJ2-3|TRBD2|many|TRBV23-1
CASSQSTPSGTTDTQYF
TGCGCCAGCAGTCAATCGACCCCTAGCGGGACCACAGATACGCAGTATTTT
>TRBJ1-1|.|.|TRBV6-2/TRBV6-3
CASRNQGLTEAFF
TGTGCCAGCAGGAATCAGGGATTGACTGAAGCTTTCTTT
>TRBJ1-2|.|.|TRBV6-2/TRBV6-3
CATPSGGKISGYTF
TGTGCCACCCCCAGCGGGGGCAAGATTTCTGGCTACACCTTC
>TRBJ1-1|TRBD1|.|TRBV7-9
CASNQGGFSTEAFF
TGTGCCAGCAACCAGGGGGGGTTTAGCACTGAAGCTTTCTTT
>TRBJ1-1|.|.|TRBV11-3
CASSPGPMNTEAFF
TGTGCCAGCAGCCCCGGACCGATGAACACTGAAGCTTTCTTT
>TRBJ2-7|.|.|TRBV19
CASSPGFYEQYF
TGTGCCAGTAGCCCAGGGTTCTACGAGCAGTACTTC
>TRBJ1-1|.|.|TRBV6-2/TRBV6-3
CASSPPSRNTEAFF
TGTGCCAGCAGTCCCCCTTCCAGGAACACTGAAGCTTTCTTT
>TRBJ1-2|TRBD1|.|TRBV7-2
CASSLGQGPRGYTF
TGTGCCAGCAGCTTGGGACAGGGTCCGCGGGGCTACACCTTC
>TRBJ1-4|.|few|TRBV5-1
CASSTLDATNEKLFF
TGCGCCAGCAGCACTTTGGATGCAACTAATGAAAAACTGTTTTTT
>TRBJ2-3|.|many|TRBV12-3/TRBV12-4
CASSLDRTSTDTQYF
TGTGCCAGCAGTTTAGACAGGACTAGCACAGATACGCAGTATTTT
>TRBJ2-7|TRBD1|.|TRBV6-1
CASSAQGTGGYEQYF
TGTGCCAGCAGTGCCCAAGGGACAGGGGGCTACGAGCAGTACTTC
>TRBJ1-5|.|few|TRBV2
CASRFRLNQPQHF
TGTGCCAGCAGATTCCGACTTAATCAGCCCCAGCATTTT
>TRBJ1-1|.|few|TRBV4-3
CASSQVRGTEAFF
TGCGCCAGCAGCCAAGTAAGGGGGACTGAAGCTTTCTTT
>TRBJ2-5|TRBD2|.|TRBV7-8
CASSFRTSGGETQYF
TGTGCCAGCAGCTTTAGGACTAGCGGGGGTGAGACCCAGTACTTC
>TRBJ2-2|.|.|TRBV9
CASSVLGMTGELFF
TGTGCCAGCAGCGTGTTGGGAATGACCGGGGAGCTGTTTTTT
>TRBJ2-1|TRBD1|many|TRBV4-1
CASSQARTGDNEQFF
TGCGCCAGCAGCCAAGCTAGAACAGGGGACAATGAGCAGTTCTTC
>TRBJ1-3|.|.|TRBV14
CASSQVGGTIYF
TGTGCCAGCAGCCAAGTTGGGGGCACCATATATTTT
>TRBJ2-6|.|few|TRBV4-2
CASSQEVRGAGAGANVLTF
TGTGCCAGCAGCCAAGAAGTTCGGGGGGCTGGTGCGGGGGCCAACGTCCTGACTTTC
>TRBJ2-5|TRBD1|few|TRBV7-2
CASSEQGHRAETQYF
TGTGCCAGCAGCGAACAGGGGCATAGGGCGGAGACCCAGTACTTC